Described below is a single T cell receptor beta chain sequence and its context. These data are taken from a study of cytomegalovirus exposure and HLA in healthy donors. V lost 6 bases to trimming and J lost 0 bases, with 12 bases between them. CDR1 is MDHEN and CDR2 is SYDVKM in the germline V gene. The CDR3 has 16 amino acids. PCR amplification relied on 60 Vbeta primers (plus 13 Jbeta primers). Profiled with immunoSEQ multiplex PCR; TCRdb holds only in-frame clones, not every one. The repertoire consists of under 150,000 clones, with around 80% occurring once and the leading ten covering 4.5% to 6%.

The V call is TRBV28, the J call TRBJ2-6, with D possibly TRBD1 on 5 matching bases. Sequences were obtained from PBMCs. This sequence originates from a male donor in good health and CMV-seronegative. For the CDR3, the DNA is TGTGCCAGCAGCCCACAGGCGATCTCTGGGGCCAACGTCCTGACTTTC. Translating it yields CASSPQAISGANVLTF.